Listed below are T cell receptor beta chains from one sample, sequenced in a study of blood T cell repertoires in COVID-19. Sequencing was performed with immunoSEQ multiplex PCR; in TCRdb, only in-frame clones are kept and a portion is missing. The sample shows tens of thousands of clones, roughly 88% of them seen only once. The source material was peripheral blood. The receptors originated from a woman of 80 years or more with active or convalescent COVID-19. CDR3s include the opening cysteine and the closing phenylalanine or tryptophan. Fields, in order: V gene, CDR3 protein.

TRBV9 CASSVAGGSNTEAFF
TRBV5-5 CASSLEGLAADTQYF
TRBV29-1 CSVENRYYGYTF
TRBV4-1 CASSPGGGLRSNQPQHF
TRBV10-3 CATTLSGTSYEQYF
TRBV7-2 CASRMESNTGELFF
TRBV10-3 CARQGQGSLANYGYTF
TRBV6-5 CASRRDFSDTQYF
TRBV20-1 CSASIWDTLSGANVLTF
TRBV7-2 CASSHRDRRSYGYTF
TRBV11-2 CASSFSGPEAFF
TRBV14 CASSQELQGDHYGYTF
TRBV12-5 CASGLEQGAGGYTF